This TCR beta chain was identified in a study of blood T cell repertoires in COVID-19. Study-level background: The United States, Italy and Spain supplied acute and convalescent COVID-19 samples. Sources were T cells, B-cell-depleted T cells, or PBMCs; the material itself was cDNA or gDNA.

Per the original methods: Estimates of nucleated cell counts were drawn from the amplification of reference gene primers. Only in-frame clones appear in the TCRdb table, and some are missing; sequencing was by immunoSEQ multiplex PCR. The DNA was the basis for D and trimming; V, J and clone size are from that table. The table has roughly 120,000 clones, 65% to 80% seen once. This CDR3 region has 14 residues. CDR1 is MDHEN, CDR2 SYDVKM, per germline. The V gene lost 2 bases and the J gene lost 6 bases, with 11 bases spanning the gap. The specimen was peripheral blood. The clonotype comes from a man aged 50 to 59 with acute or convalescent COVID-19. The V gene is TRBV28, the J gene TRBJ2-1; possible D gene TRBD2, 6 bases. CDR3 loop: CASSLGTLRNEQFF. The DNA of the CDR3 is TGTGCCAGCAGTTTAGGGACTCTTCGCAATGAGCAGTTCTTC.